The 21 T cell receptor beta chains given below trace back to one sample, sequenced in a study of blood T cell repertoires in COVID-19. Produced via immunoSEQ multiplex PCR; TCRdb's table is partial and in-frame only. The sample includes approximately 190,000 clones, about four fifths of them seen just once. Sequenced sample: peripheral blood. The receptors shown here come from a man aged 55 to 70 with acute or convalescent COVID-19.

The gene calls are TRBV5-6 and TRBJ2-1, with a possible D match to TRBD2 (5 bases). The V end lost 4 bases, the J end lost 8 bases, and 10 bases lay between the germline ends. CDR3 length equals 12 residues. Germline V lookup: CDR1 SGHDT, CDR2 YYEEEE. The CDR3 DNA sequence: TGTGCCAGCAGCCCGGGGTGGCATGAGCAGTTCTTC. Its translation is CASSPGWHEQFF.

Written as DNA, the CDR3 is TGCAGTGCTGGCTCAATGAATGAGCAGTTCTTC. Its translation is CSAGSMNEQFF. The chain links TRBV20-1 to TRBJ2-1; D uncertain. CDR3 length equals 11 residues. Germline V gene sequence: CDR1 DFQATT, CDR2 SNEGSKA (reference sequence). Trimming left V 5 bases short and J 7 bases short, with 9 bases between.

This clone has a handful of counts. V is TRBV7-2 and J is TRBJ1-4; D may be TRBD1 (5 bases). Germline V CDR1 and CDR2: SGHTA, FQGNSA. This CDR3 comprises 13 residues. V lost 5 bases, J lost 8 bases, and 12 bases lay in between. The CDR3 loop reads CASSPGAREKLFF. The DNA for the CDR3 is TGTGCCAGCAGCCCTGGGGCTCGGGAAAAACTGTTTTTT.

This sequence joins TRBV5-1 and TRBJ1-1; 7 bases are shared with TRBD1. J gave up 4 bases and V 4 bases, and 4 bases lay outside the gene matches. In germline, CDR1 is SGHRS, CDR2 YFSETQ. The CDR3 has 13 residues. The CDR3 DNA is TGCGCCAGCAGCAGCAGACAGGGCACTGAAGCTTTCTTT. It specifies CASSSRQGTEAFF. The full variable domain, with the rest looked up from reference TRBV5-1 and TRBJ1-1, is KAGVTQTPRYLIKTRGQQVTLSCSPISGHRSVSWYQQTPGQGLQFLFEYFSETQRNKGNFPGRFSGRQFSNSRSEMNVSTLELGDSALYLCASSSRQGTEAFFGQGTRLTVV.

CDR3: CATRPGYGYTF. DNA for the CDR3: TGTGCCACCCGTCCCGGGTATGGCTACACCTTC. This sequence joins TRBV30 and TRBJ1-2; no clear D gene. The CDR3 has 11 residues. Looked up from germline, CDR1 is GTSNPN and CDR2 is SVGIG (reference sequence). Trimming shortened V by 8 bases and J by 5 bases, and 12 bases separated the two germline ends.

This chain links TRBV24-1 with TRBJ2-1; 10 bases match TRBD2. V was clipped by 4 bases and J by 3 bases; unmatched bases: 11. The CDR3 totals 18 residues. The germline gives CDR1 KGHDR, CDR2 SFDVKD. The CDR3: CATSDKLPTSGRYNEQFF. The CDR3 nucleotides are TGTGCCACCAGTGACAAACTCCCGACTAGCGGGCGCTACAATGAGCAGTTCTTC.

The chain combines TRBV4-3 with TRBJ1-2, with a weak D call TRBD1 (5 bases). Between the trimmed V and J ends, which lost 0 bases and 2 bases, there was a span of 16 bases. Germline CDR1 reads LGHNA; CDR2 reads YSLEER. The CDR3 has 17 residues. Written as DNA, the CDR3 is TGCGCCAGCAGCCAAGAGAGGGTGGGGGGTCCCAACTATGGCTACACCTTC. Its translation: CASSQERVGGPNYGYTF.

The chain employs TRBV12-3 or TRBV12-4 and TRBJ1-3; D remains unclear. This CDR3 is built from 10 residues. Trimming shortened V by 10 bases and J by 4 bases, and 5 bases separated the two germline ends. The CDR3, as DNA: TGTGCCAACGGGGGAAACACCATATATTTT. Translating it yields CANGGNTIYF.

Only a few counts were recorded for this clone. The CDR3 loop is CASSPGTGTDTQYF. CDR3 bases: TGCGCCAGCAGCCCAGGGACAGGCACAGATACGCAGTATTTT. The chain carries TRBV5-1 and TRBJ2-3, with 7 bases lining up with TRBD1. After removal of 4 bases from V and 1 base from J, the junction contained 3 bases not matched to a gene. The germline V gene encodes CDR1 SGHRS and CDR2 YFSETQ. The CDR3 has 14 residues. Drawing the rest from reference TRBV5-1 and TRBJ2-3, the complete variable domain is KAGVTQTPRYLIKTRGQQVTLSCSPISGHRSVSWYQQTPGQGLQFLFEYFSETQRNKGNFPGRFSGRQFSNSRSEMNVSTLELGDSALYLCASSPGTGTDTQYFGPGTRLTVL.

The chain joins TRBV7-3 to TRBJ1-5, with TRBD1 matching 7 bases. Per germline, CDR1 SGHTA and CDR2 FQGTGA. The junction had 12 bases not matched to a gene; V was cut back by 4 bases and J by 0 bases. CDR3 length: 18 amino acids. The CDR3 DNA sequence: TGTGCCAGCAGCTCGACTGCCTTGGACAGGTATAGCAATCAGCCCCAGCATTTT. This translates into CASSSTALDRYSNQPQHF.

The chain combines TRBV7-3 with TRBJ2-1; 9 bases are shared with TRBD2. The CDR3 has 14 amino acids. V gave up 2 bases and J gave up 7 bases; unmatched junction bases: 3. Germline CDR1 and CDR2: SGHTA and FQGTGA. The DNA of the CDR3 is TGTGCCAGCAGCTTATCTAGCGGGGTTAATGAGCAGTTCTTC. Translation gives CASSLSSGVNEQFF.

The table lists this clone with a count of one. The DNA of the CDR3 is TGTGCCAGCACTGGAGATCCGGACGAGCAGTACTTC. Translated, it gives CASTGDPDEQYF. The chain joins TRBV6-5 to TRBJ2-7; D is unresolved. Germline V gene sequence: CDR1 MNHEY, CDR2 SVGAGI. V was cut by 7 bases and J by 5 bases, with 12 bases left in between. This CDR3 has 12 amino acids.

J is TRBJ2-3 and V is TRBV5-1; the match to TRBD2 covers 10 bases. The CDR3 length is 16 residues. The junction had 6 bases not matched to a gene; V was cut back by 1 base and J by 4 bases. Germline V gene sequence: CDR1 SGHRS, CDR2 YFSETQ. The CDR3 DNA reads TGCGCCAGCAGCTTGAGGAGCGGGAGGGCCGCAGATACGCAGTATTTT. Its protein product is CASSLRSGRAADTQYF.

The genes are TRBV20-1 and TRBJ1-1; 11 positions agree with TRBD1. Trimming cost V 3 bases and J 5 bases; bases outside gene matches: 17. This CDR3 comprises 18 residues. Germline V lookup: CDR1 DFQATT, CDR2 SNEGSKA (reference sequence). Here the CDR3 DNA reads TGCAGTGCTAGTGCCCCTTCCGGGACAGGGGGAGGTGGGACTGAAGCTTTCTTT. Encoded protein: CSASAPSGTGGGGTEAFF.

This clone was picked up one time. The CDR3 sequence: CASSHGQGFGETQYF. CDR3 DNA: TGCGCCAGCAGCCATGGACAGGGGTTTGGAGAGACCCAGTACTTC. The genes are TRBV5-1 and TRBJ2-5; 9 bases line up with TRBD1. Germline-derived CDR1 and CDR2 are SGHRS and YFSETQ. The V and J ends lost 4 bases and 4 bases, in that order; junction bases with no gene match: 8. The CDR3 totals 15 residues.

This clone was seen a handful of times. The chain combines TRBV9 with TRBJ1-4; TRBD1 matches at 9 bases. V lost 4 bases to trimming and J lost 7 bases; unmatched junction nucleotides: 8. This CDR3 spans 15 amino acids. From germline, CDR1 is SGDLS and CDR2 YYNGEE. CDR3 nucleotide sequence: TGTGCCAGCAGCCCTGCACAGGGGGCAGGTGAAAAACTGTTTTTT. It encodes CASSPAQGAGEKLFF.

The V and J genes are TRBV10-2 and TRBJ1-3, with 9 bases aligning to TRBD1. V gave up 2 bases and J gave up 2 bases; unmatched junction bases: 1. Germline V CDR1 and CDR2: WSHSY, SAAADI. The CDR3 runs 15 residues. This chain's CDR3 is CASSEGQGTGNTIYF. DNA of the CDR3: TGCGCCAGCAGTGAGGGACAGGGGACTGGAAACACCATATATTTT.

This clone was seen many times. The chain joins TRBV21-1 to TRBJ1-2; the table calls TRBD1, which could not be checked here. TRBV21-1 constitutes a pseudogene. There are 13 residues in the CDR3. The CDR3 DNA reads TGTGCCAGCCCATTATCAGGGGACTATGGCTACACCTTC. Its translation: CASPLSGDYGYTF.

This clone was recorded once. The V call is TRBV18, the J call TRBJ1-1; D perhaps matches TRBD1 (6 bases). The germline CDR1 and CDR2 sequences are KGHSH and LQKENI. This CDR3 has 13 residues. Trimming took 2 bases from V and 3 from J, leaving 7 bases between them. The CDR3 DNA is TGTGCCAGCTCACCAGGGGGCGACACTGAAGCTTTCTTT. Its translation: CASSPGGDTEAFF.

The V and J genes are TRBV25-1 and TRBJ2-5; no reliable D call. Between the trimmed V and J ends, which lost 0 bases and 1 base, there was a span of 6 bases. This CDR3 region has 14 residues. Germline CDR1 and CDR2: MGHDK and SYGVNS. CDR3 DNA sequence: TGTGCCAGCAGTGAATATGGCAGCCAAGAGACCCAGTACTTC. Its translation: CASSEYGSQETQYF.

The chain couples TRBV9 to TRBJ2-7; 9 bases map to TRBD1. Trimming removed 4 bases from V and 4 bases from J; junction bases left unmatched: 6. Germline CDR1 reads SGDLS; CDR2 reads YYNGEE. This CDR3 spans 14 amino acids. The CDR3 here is CASSPRDREYEQYF. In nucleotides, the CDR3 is TGTGCCAGCAGCCCGCGGGACAGGGAGTACGAGCAGTACTTC.